This T cell receptor (beta chain) stems from a study of cytomegalovirus exposure and HLA in healthy donors. General study points: It was reportedly the case that the classifier diagnosed cytomegalovirus status with high specificity and sensitivity. According to a later analysis, most TCR beta chains associated with CMV appeared HLA-restricted.

On this clone: What it binds is unknown.

Germline CDR1 SEHNR, CDR2 FQNEAQ (reference sequence). The V end was cut by 5 bases, the J end by 9 bases, with 14 bases between. The CDR3 has 13 amino acids. PCR amplification relied on 60 Vbeta primers (plus 13 Jbeta primers). Profiled with immunoSEQ multiplex PCR; TCRdb holds only in-frame clones, not every one. The table includes 100,000 to 150,000 clones, about 73% detected once. The source is a woman aged 45-65 years in good health and CMV-seropositive. Material for sequencing was PBMCs. The V and J genes are TRBV7-9 and TRBJ2-1, with TRBD2 as a possible D gene (5 bases). This CDR3 reads CASSAGGRGEQFF. CDR3 DNA: TGTGCCAGCAGCGCCGGAGGCCGGGGTGAGCAGTTCTTC.